This T cell receptor (beta chain) derives from a study of shared clonotypes between healthy human individuals (dated by TCRdb to about 2020). Study-wide context: The cohort included a few men and two women between 18 and 49 years of age. For each donor, CD4 naive and CD4 memory were each run on three plates, CD8 naive on two plates, and CD8 memory on one plate. To estimate repertoire size and how much clonotypes are shared between individuals, the study performed deep sequencing of blood TCR repertoires from roughly five healthy adults. Different laboratories and diverse techniques were used to prepare libraries and sequence TCR repertoires, to increase sequencing depth and limit assay-specific biases. Per donor, leukapheresis produced somewhere between about 0.94 and 9 billion PBMCs. Results the study describes overall, beyond this receptor: Approximately 5% of naive CD4, around 3.6% of naive CD8, about 2.1% of memory CD4, and around 0.4% of memory CD8 clonotypes were shared across several donors. Clonotypes shared by all four sorted-subset donors showed higher generation probabilities than non-shared clonotypes. Based on pairwise subsampling, the degree of clonotype sharing among donors was expected to be affected by sequencing depth. Incomplete sequencing was indicated by rarefaction of sorted-subset datasets, despite the large sequencing depth. Estimated clonotype richness was generally larger for naive than for memory subsets. The genetic and exposure-history diversity represented was limited by the small number of donors. Sampling was restricted to blood, and TCR repertoires in tissue are likely to differ from TCR repertoires in blood.

The donors were healthy, HIV-negative adults with no recently reported acute infections or vaccinations. Every donor was a Caucasian adult residing in Nashville, Tennessee, USA. CD4+ T cells were enriched by magnetic negative selection; naive cells were then positively selected on CD45RA, and the negative fraction formed the memory subset. Blood was obtained by leukapheresis, after which PBMCs were separated by Ficoll-Histopaque density gradient centrifugation and cryopreserved in liquid nitrogen vapor phase. Purity and quantity of every magnetically sorted T cell population were checked by analytical flow cytometry. Each sorted fraction had its genomic DNA isolated and then quantified by UV absorbance on a Nanodrop 2000c. The CDR3 runs 14 amino acids, cysteine and phenylalanine included. Solely the CDR3 DNA is kept, with 42 bases framed from the first base. In the germline V gene, CDR1 corresponds to SGHTS and CDR2 to YDEGEE. V ends up 1 base short and J 2 bases short, with an unmatched junction base count of 1.

Concerning this clone itself: Its binding antigen is unknown. No much larger clone exists at a distance of one base, and base qualities are not known.

TCR CDR3 regions were amplified from genomic DNA by multiplex PCR using the deep immunoSEQ assay. Genomic DNA extracted from each cell subset was distributed evenly over all wells of several immunoSEQ 96-well plates, and each plate served as one replicate. For sorted subsets, 150 to 250 ng genomic DNA, equal to about 30,000 T cell genomes, was loaded into each replicate PCR. The purified libraries were quantified using a Qubit 3.0 fluorometer, sized with a Bioanalyzer 2100, and then quantified again using the KAPA Library Quantification kit. Every immunoSEQ 96-well plate was sequenced on a dedicated single-read 150-cycle Illumina NextSeq 550 flow cell. The source study handled its data this way. Because the immunoSEQ output held only junctional sequences and lacked quality scores, the filtering could not match the filtering applied to full-length reads. To assign V/J genes and CDR3, sequences were annotated using PyIR, a Python wrapper for IgBLAST v1.9, with IMGT germline references. Reads were filtered out if the reads had weak V/J assignments (E-value above 1e-6), no CDR3, stop codons, out-of-frame junctions, or ambiguous translated residues. V3J clonotypes were defined by identical inferred V gene, J gene, and CDR3 amino acid sequence. To compute the percentage overlap between repertoires, the number of shared unique clonotypes was divided by the size of the smaller repertoire. Repertoire richness was assessed with RTK rarefaction, the Chao1 estimator, and Recon v2.1 estimates of unobserved clonotypes. Generation probabilities were computed with OLGA for all TCRbeta clonotypes obtained by the gDNA method from several donors. Drawn from immuneACCESS, this table holds only the in-frame rearrangements with V and J called that TCRdb kept. Clones are partly lost; checked studies trace under half to an unresolved V gene and leave the rest unexplained. V and J calls and clone size are given by that table; D and trimming were obtained from the DNA. The sample table shows about 2.4 million clones, and over 85% are seen once. Of the sample, 0.11% to 0.15% is held by the ten largest clones.

The clonotype was recovered from a man aged 18 to 30 in good health. The sample was naive CD4+ T cells sorted from blood. Explained via the paper, the cell subset or site label denotes: CD45RA+ positively selected. The rearrangement combines TRBV5-8 with TRBJ2-3; 7 bases in the junction line up with TRBD1. The CDR3 sequence is CASSLTGDTDTQYF. Here is the DNA: TGTGCCAGCAGCTTGACAGGGGACACAGATACGCAGTATTTT.